Shown below are 25 T cell receptor beta chains from a single sample sequenced in a study of blood T cell repertoires in COVID-19. Sequenced by immunoSEQ multiplex PCR; TCRdb stores in-frame clones only, minus some. The top ten hold approximately 2% of the sample, which has under 150,000 clones, roughly 80% seen once. Specimen: peripheral blood. The receptors come from a man in his 70s with acute or convalescent COVID-19.

J is TRBJ1-5 and V is TRBV5-5; no clear D gene. From germline, CDR1 is SGHKS and CDR2 YYEKEE (reference sequence). The V and J ends lost 1 base and 5 bases respectively, with 10 bases between them. The CDR3 consists of 14 residues. CDR3 DNA sequence: TGTGCCAGCAGCTTGCTCGGTAGTTATCAGCCCCAGCATTTT. Its translation: CASSLLGSYQPQHF. Full variable domain (outside the CDR3, taken from reference TRBV5-5 and TRBJ1-5): DAGVTQSPTHLIKTRGQQVTLRCSPISGHKSVSWYQQVLGQGPQFIFQYYEKEERGRGNFPDRFSARQFPNYSSELNVNALLLGDSALYLCASSLLGSYQPQHFGDGTRLSIL.

The gene calls are TRBV10-3 and TRBJ1-6, with 7 bases matching TRBD1. The junction had 5 bases not matched to a gene; V was cut back by 10 bases and J by 2 bases. Germline assignment: CDR1 ENHRY and CDR2 SYGVKD. The CDR3 is made up of 14 amino acids. This CDR3 reads CATQGGPYNSPLHF. In DNA, the CDR3 is TGTGCCACCCAGGGGGGACCCTATAATTCACCCCTCCACTTT.

The chain is built from TRBV19 and TRBJ1-3, with D uncertain. Germline loops: CDR1 LNHDA, CDR2 SQIVND (reference sequence). V lost 6 bases to trimming and J lost 0 bases, with 12 bases between them. CDR3 length equals 15 residues. Here the CDR3 reads CASSRGRDSGNTIYF. The CDR3 DNA reads TGTGCCAGTAGCCGCGGTCGGGACTCTGGAAACACCATATATTTT.

The V and J genes are TRBV18 and TRBJ1-1; D remains ambiguous. This CDR3 is built from 13 residues. V was shortened by 3 bases and J by 1 base, with 6 bases between the two germline ends. CDR1 is KGHSH and CDR2 is LQKENI in the germline V gene. The CDR3 loop is CASSPQQNTEAFF. CDR3 nucleotide sequence: TGTGCCAGCTCACCGCAACAGAACACTGAAGCTTTCTTT.

The J gene is TRBJ2-5, the V gene TRBV11-2; D may be TRBD2 (6 bases). V was shortened by 1 base and J by 0 bases, with 21 bases between the two germline ends. The germline V gene encodes CDR1 SGHAT and CDR2 FQNNGV. The CDR3 is 19 residues long. The CDR3 coding sequence is TGTGCCAGCAGCTTAGCCCGCGGAGGGCTGTTCGAGGACCAAGAGACCCAGTACTTC. This codes for CASSLARGGLFEDQETQYF.

This rearrangement joins TRBV24-1 to TRBJ1-4, with 7 bases matching TRBD1. The CDR3 runs to 15 residues. Germline V gene data show CDR1 as KGHDR and CDR2 as SFDVKD. Losses at the gene ends were 3 bases for V and 8 bases for J; bases not matched to a gene: 8. The CDR3 DNA is TGTGCCACCAGTGATCGACAGGGTGGTCAGGAAAAACTGTTTTTT. The encoded protein is CATSDRQGGQEKLFF.

This clone was counted once. This rearrangement joins TRBV19 to TRBJ1-3; 7 nucleotides align to TRBD1. The CDR3 has 15 residues. Germline V gene lookup returns CDR1 LNHDA and CDR2 SQIVND (reference sequence). V shed 7 bases, J shed 0 bases, and the junction held 6 bases outside the gene matches. CDR3 region: CASKGRTGSGNTIYF. CDR3 nucleotides: TGTGCCAGTAAAGGACGGACAGGCTCTGGAAACACCATATATTTT.

The chain has TRBV27 and TRBJ1-2, with D perhaps TRBD1 (5 bases). Germline V gene sequence: CDR1 MNHEY, CDR2 SMNVEV (reference sequence). The CDR3 covers 11 residues. V was shortened by 5 bases and J by 5 bases, with 6 bases between the two germline ends. For the CDR3, the DNA is TGTGCCAGCAGTGACAGTTATGGCTACACCTTC. It yields the protein CASSDSYGYTF.

The chain joins TRBV24-1 to TRBJ1-4; D is unresolved. Germline CDR1 KGHDR, CDR2 SFDVKD. CDR3 length: 14 amino acids. Trimming cost V 4 bases and J 3 bases, with 8 bases left between them. CDR3 sequence reads: CATSDGPANEKLFF. The CDR3 DNA reads as TGTGCCACCAGTGACGGTCCTGCTAATGAAAAACTGTTTTTT.

The rearrangement uses TRBV14 and TRBJ2-2; no clear D gene. Germline lookup yields CDR1 SGHDN and CDR2 FVKESK. This CDR3 is built from 14 residues. V was pared by 3 bases and J by 2 bases, with 7 bases between. The CDR3 loop reads CASSHNLNTGELFF. In nucleotides, the CDR3 is TGTGCCAGCAGCCACAACTTAAACACCGGGGAGCTGTTTTTT.

Turning to this clone: This same CDR3 is encoded by further DNA sequences in the sample. This chain joins TRBV30 and TRBJ1-5, with D perhaps TRBD1 (6 bases). The CDR3 spans 14 residues. V lost 2 bases and J 4 bases, leaving 12 bases between the germline ends. Germline V gene sequence: CDR1 GTSNPN, CDR2 SVGIG (reference sequence). This chain's CDR3 is CAWSPGQGNQPQHF. Here the CDR3 DNA reads TGTGCCTGGAGTCCCGGGCAGGGGAATCAGCCCCAGCATTTT.

The chain combines TRBV6-5 with TRBJ2-3; the D is unclear. Trimming took off 7 bases at V and 0 bases at J, with 11 bases between the two ends. The CDR3 is 14 residues long. The V gene's germline CDR1 is MNHEY and CDR2 SVGAGI. The CDR3 DNA reads as TGTGCCAGCAAAAATGGGCCTAGCACAGATACGCAGTATTTT. Translation gives CASKNGPSTDTQYF.

This rearrangement joins TRBV25-1 to TRBJ2-2, with D tentatively TRBD1 (6 bases). In germline, CDR1 is MGHDK, CDR2 SYGVNS. Trimming took off 4 bases at V and 2 bases at J, with 8 bases between the two ends. The CDR3 contains 14 residues. CDR3: CASSGTANTGELFF. The CDR3 bases are TGTGCCAGCAGTGGGACAGCTAACACCGGGGAGCTGTTTTTT.

This chain connects TRBV5-6 to TRBJ1-4; D remains ambiguous. Germline values: CDR1 SGHDT, CDR2 YYEEEE. The V end lost 2 bases, the J end lost 2 bases, and 13 bases lay between the germline ends. This CDR3 is built from 16 residues. The CDR3, as DNA: TGTGCCAGCAGCTTAATGGGAGTCGACACTAATGAAAAACTGTTTTTT. This gives the protein CASSLMGVDTNEKLFF.

The V call is TRBV5-1, the J call TRBJ1-4; the D is unclear. The CDR3 is 12 residues long. In germline, CDR1 is SGHRS, CDR2 YFSETQ. Trimming left V 6 bases short and J 8 bases short, with 11 bases between. The CDR3 coding sequence is TGCGCCAGCACCGGGCCGGGGGAAAAACTGTTTTTT. Encoded protein: CASTGPGEKLFF.

The chain couples TRBV6-2 or TRBV6-3 to TRBJ2-1, with a weak D call TRBD2 (6 bases). Germline CDR1 MNHEY, CDR2 SVGEGT. The CDR3 spans 15 residues. Trimming cost V 5 bases and J 0 bases, with 11 bases left between them. DNA for the CDR3: TGTGCCAGCAGTGCGGGATCCCCCTCCTACAATGAGCAGTTCTTC. This gives the protein CASSAGSPSYNEQFF.

V and J are TRBV15 and TRBJ2-1, with TRBD1 identical over 9 bases. The CDR3 consists of 15 residues. From germline, CDR1 is LNHNV and CDR2 YYDKDF (reference sequence). Trimming at V came to 3 bases and at J to 7 bases, leaving 7 bases not matched to a gene. CDR3 in amino acids: CATSRWTGVENEQFF. CDR3 in DNA: TGTGCCACCAGCAGGTGGACAGGGGTTGAGAATGAGCAGTTCTTC.

This clone was observed once. This rearrangement joins TRBV21-1 to TRBJ2-5; no check of the table's D call, TRBD2, against the DNA was made. TRBV21-1 is a pseudogene segment. CDR3 length: 15 residues. DNA of the CDR3: TGTGCCAGCTGGAAGCTAGCGGGGCCTTGGGAGACCCAGTACTTC. Its protein is CASWKLAGPWETQYF.

There are a few counts of this clone. The V call is TRBV9, the J call TRBJ2-5; 10 bases agree with TRBD2. The CDR3 extends over 16 amino acids. CDR1 SGDLS and CDR2 YYNGEE come from the germline V gene. V lost 0 bases and J lost 2; bases outside the gene matches: 4. The CDR3 here is CASSVDGSGRQETQYF. In DNA form, the CDR3 reads TGTGCCAGCAGCGTAGATGGTAGCGGGAGGCAAGAGACCCAGTACTTC.

This chain connects TRBV7-8 to TRBJ1-1; TRBD1 might be the D (5 bases). The V end lost 1 base, the J end lost 0 bases, and 12 bases lay between the germline ends. The germline gives CDR1 SGHVS, CDR2 FQNEAQ. CDR3 size: 16 residues. CDR3: CASSLDTGTMNTEAFF. CDR3 bases: TGTGCCAGCAGCTTAGATACAGGAACTATGAACACTGAAGCTTTCTTT.

V gene TRBV2 combines with J gene TRBJ1-2, with D possibly being TRBD1 (5 bases). The CDR3 extends over 13 amino acids. Per the germline V gene, CDR1 is SNHLY and CDR2 is FYNNEI. V was cut by 7 bases and J by 5 bases, with 14 bases left in between. CDR3 DNA: TGTGCCAGCAAGTTGGACACATGGTATGGCTACACCTTC. Its protein is CASKLDTWYGYTF.

This chain uses TRBV24-1 with TRBJ2-5; 9 nucleotides agree with TRBD1. The length of the CDR3 is 15 residues. V lost 5 bases to trimming and J lost 3 bases; unmatched junction nucleotides: 6. Looked up from germline, CDR1 is KGHDR and CDR2 is SFDVKD. The CDR3 nucleotides are TGTGCCACCAGTGGACCAGGGACAGGGAAAGAGACCCAGTACTTC. Encoded protein: CATSGPGTGKETQYF.

The gene calls are TRBV11-1 and TRBJ2-1, with TRBD2 matching over 8 bases. This CDR3 spans 16 amino acids. V was pared by 3 bases and J by 7 bases, with 11 bases of the junction left unmatched. The germline gives CDR1 SGHAT, CDR2 FQDESV (reference sequence). The DNA of the CDR3 is TGTGCCAGCAGCTTGGAGTCGAAGCGGGGGAGAAATGAGCAGTTCTTC. It yields the protein CASSLESKRGRNEQFF.

The chain is built from TRBV7-8 and TRBJ2-1; tentative D call: TRBD1 (5 bases). The length of the CDR3 is 15 residues. The germline CDR1 and CDR2 sequences are SGHVS and FQNEAQ. Trimming shortened V by 9 bases and J by 3 bases, and 18 bases separated the two germline ends. The CDR3 DNA reads as TGTGCCAGTCGACTTTCAGGGTGGGACTACAATGAGCAGTTCTTC. Encoded protein: CASRLSGWDYNEQFF.

The CDR3 spells CASSLNRGYEQYF. The CDR3 bases are TGTGCCAGCAGTTTAAACAGGGGCTACGAGCAGTACTTC. This chain connects TRBV5-4 to TRBJ2-7; 7 nucleotides match TRBD1. CDR1 and CDR2 (germline): SGHNT, YYREEE (reference sequence). The CDR3 is 13 amino acids. After removal of 5 bases from V and 3 bases from J, the junction contained 5 bases not matched to a gene.